These T cell receptor beta chains were read from a single sample in a study of shared clonotypes between healthy human individuals. TCRdb keeps only in-frame clones here, not all; method: immunoSEQ multiplex PCR. This repertoire shows about 2.3 million clones, about 90% found once; its top ten account for approximately 0.4%. The material sequenced was naive CD4+ T cells from PBMCs. The source is a man aged 18-30 years in good health. Some clones in this sample may be carry-over from other donors' samples. The CDR3 runs from the conserved cysteine through the conserved F or W. D genes are given only for firm matches. Clone sizes are given selectively: once, few, many, or a class where the clone is expanded.

cdr3_nt	cdr3_aa	clone_size	v_call	j_call	d_call
TGTGCCTGGAGTGTATCGGTGGGCGGAACCCAGCATTTT	CAWSVSVGGTQHF	.	TRBV30	TRBJ1-5	.
TGTGCCAGCAGCGTAGCCCCCGAGGAAGATACGCAGTATTTT	CASSVAPEEDTQYF	.	TRBV9	TRBJ2-3	.
TGTGCCAGCAGTTTAAGGGCAGCCCCGGGCATGAACACTGAAGCTTTCTTT	CASSLRAAPGMNTEAFF	.	TRBV27	TRBJ1-1	.
TGTGCCAGCAGCTTTACAGGAAACACCTACGAGCAGTACTTC	CASSFTGNTYEQYF	.	TRBV7-8	TRBJ2-7	.
TGTGCCAGCAGGCCGGGACAGCCCACAGATACGCAGTATTTT	CASRPGQPTDTQYF	.	TRBV6-5	TRBJ2-3	TRBD1
TGTGCCAGCAGTGAGCCCTCCAACAGGGTAGTCAATTCACCCCTCCACTTT	CASSEPSNRVVNSPLHF	.	TRBV6-1	TRBJ1-6	.
TGCGCCAGCAGTTTAAACCCCGGGACAAACAACAATGAGCAGTTCTTC	CASSLNPGTNNNEQFF	.	TRBV5-1	TRBJ2-1	.
TGTGCCAGCAGATTAGCGGGAAGCTCCTACAATGAGCAGTTCTTC	CASRLAGSSYNEQFF	.	TRBV6-5	TRBJ2-1	TRBD2
TGTGCCAGCTCACCGCAGGGGGCAAGGAGCAATCAGCCCCAGCATTTT	CASSPQGARSNQPQHF	.	TRBV18	TRBJ1-5	TRBD1
TGTGCCTGGAGTAAAACTAGCGGGGGTTCCACAGATACGCAGTATTTT	CAWSKTSGGSTDTQYF	.	TRBV30	TRBJ2-3	TRBD2
TGTGCCAGCAGTTTATTTTACAGGGGAAACACCATATATTTT	CASSLFYRGNTIYF	.	TRBV28	TRBJ1-3	.
TGTGCCAGCAGTGAAGACAGGGCCCCCTATGGCTACACCTTC	CASSEDRAPYGYTF	.	TRBV2	TRBJ1-2	.
TGCGCCAGCAGGGCGGACAGGGTCTTTCAGCCCCAGCATTTT	CASRADRVFQPQHF	.	TRBV10-2	TRBJ1-5	TRBD1
TGTGCCAGCAGTGAAGAGGGGGGCAGCTCCTACGAGCAGTACTTC	CASSEEGGSSYEQYF	.	TRBV2	TRBJ2-7	.
TGTGCCAGCAGCTTAGAGGGGACTAGCGTCGAGACCCAGTACTTC	CASSLEGTSVETQYF	once	TRBV7-2	TRBJ2-5	TRBD2
TGCGCCAGCAGCCGCACCGGGACAGCCTACGAGCAGTACTTC	CASSRTGTAYEQYF	.	TRBV4-1	TRBJ2-7	TRBD1
TGTGCCAGCAGACGGGACAGGGGGAAAAACACCATATATTTT	CASRRDRGKNTIYF	.	TRBV11-3	TRBJ1-3	TRBD1